This T cell receptor (beta chain) was found in a study of blood T cell repertoires in COVID-19. On the study more broadly: Samples taken during acute and convalescent COVID-19 were collected in the United States, Italy and Spain. T cells, B-cell-depleted T cells, or PBMCs provided the cDNA or gDNA that served as material.

Original processing notes: Quantification of nucleated cells was approximated via reference gene primer amplification. Repertoires were generated with immunoSEQ multiplex PCR, while TCRdb's copy carries only in-frame clones and drops some. D and trimming were read from the DNA, whereas the V and J calls and clone size are those reported in that table. This sample has 170,000 or so clones, with approximately 83% found just once. Material for sequencing was peripheral blood. The source of this sequence is a human donor in a cohort sampled during active COVID-19.

The CDR3 coding sequence is TGTGCCAGCAGTCCCCAGGGAGGCAGAGCTTACGAGCAGTACTTC. Its protein is CASSPQGGRAYEQYF. The genes are TRBV28 and TRBJ2-7; tentatively, D is TRBD2 (6 bases). V was trimmed by 5 bases and J by 4 bases, leaving 18 bases between them. The germline V gene has CDR1 MDHEN and CDR2 SYDVKM. This CDR3 has 15 amino acids.